These 11 T cell receptor beta chains were sequenced from one sample in a study of cytomegalovirus exposure and HLA in healthy donors. PCR amplification relied on 60 Vbeta primers (plus 13 Jbeta primers). Generated by immunoSEQ multiplex PCR, the TCRdb table keeps only in-frame clones and is missing some. This table holds around 180,000 clones, 60% to 85% found once. Specimen: PBMCs. All receptors come from a woman between 40 and 55 years old in good health and CMV-seronegative.

CDR3 bases: TGTGCCAGTAGTGCGGGACTAGCGTCCTACAATGAGCAGTTCTTC. Residues: CASSAGLASYNEQFF. J is TRBJ2-1 and V is TRBV19, with 10 bases matching TRBD2. Germline CDR1 and CDR2: LNHDA and SQIVND (reference sequence). V was pared by 5 bases and J by 1 base, with 2 bases of the junction left unmatched. The length of the CDR3 is 15 residues.

This chain links TRBV27 with TRBJ2-7; TRBD2 aligns across 12 bases. The junction had 8 bases not matched to a gene; V was cut back by 5 bases and J by 6 bases. The CDR3 has 15 residues. CDR1 is MNHEY and CDR2 is SMNVEV in the germline V gene (reference sequence). The CDR3 DNA is TGTGCCAGCAGTGCGACTAGCGGGAGCAGGTTCGAGCAGTACTTC. Amino acids: CASSATSGSRFEQYF.

This clone was counted only a few times. The rearrangement uses TRBV7-3 and TRBJ2-5, with D possibly matching TRBD2 (6 bases). The CDR3 contains 14 residues. V lost 2 bases and J lost 5, with 12 bases in between. In germline, CDR1 is SGHTA, CDR2 FQGTGA. For the CDR3, the DNA is TGTGCCAGCAGCTTAGAAGGGAGGATGGAGACCCAGTACTTC. This encodes CASSLEGRMETQYF.

The rearrangement joins TRBV28 to TRBJ1-4; 7 nucleotides align to TRBD1. CDR1 MDHEN and CDR2 SYDVKM come from the germline V gene. CDR3 size: 15 residues. V lost 6 bases and J lost 0; bases outside the gene matches: 4. CDR3 DNA: TGTGCCAGCAGCAGGACAGGCGCAACTAATGAAAAACTGTTTTTT. Translated, it gives CASSRTGATNEKLFF.

The chain recombines TRBV7-2 with TRBJ2-7; 10 nucleotides line up with TRBD2. Germline V lookup: CDR1 SGHTA, CDR2 FQGNSA. The CDR3 totals 16 residues. J gave up 5 bases and V 2 bases, and 9 bases lay outside the gene matches. In DNA form, the CDR3 reads TGTGCCAGCAGCTTATCCCCAGCGGGAGGGCCCAACGAGCAGTACGTC. Amino acids: CASSLSPAGGPNEQYV.

The V gene is TRBV30, the J gene TRBJ2-7, with D possibly TRBD1 on 6 matching bases. The length of the CDR3 is 12 residues. Per germline, CDR1 GTSNPN and CDR2 SVGIG (reference sequence). V dropped 0 bases and J dropped 11 bases, with 14 bases sitting between them. The CDR3 DNA follows: TGTGCCTGGAGTGTCGGTGCGGCAGGGGAGTACTTC. It specifies CAWSVGAAGEYF.

Note on this clone: The junction departs from germline at one end; a sequencing error may be responsible. The chain combines TRBV7-9 with TRBJ1-4; D uncertain. Germline assignment: CDR1 SEHNR and CDR2 FQNEAQ (reference sequence). The CDR3 runs to 15 residues. CDR3 in DNA: TGTTCCAGCAGCCCTGTACCGGGAGTTAATGAAAAACTGTTTTTT. Translated: CSSSPVPGVNEKLFF.

V and J are TRBV7-8 and TRBJ2-2, with TRBD2 matching 8 bases. This CDR3 region has 16 residues. The junction had 10 bases not matched to a gene; V was cut back by 2 bases and J by 8 bases. Germline CDR1 SGHVS, CDR2 FQNEAQ. The CDR3 DNA reads TGTGCCAGCAGCTTATCAACAGCGGGAGTAGGTGGGGAGCTGTTTTTT. Protein sequence: CASSLSTAGVGGELFF.

The V gene is TRBV19, the J gene TRBJ2-4; 8 bases align to TRBD2. This CDR3 is 16 amino acids long. V dropped 7 bases and J dropped 6; count of bases not matched to a gene: 14. From germline, CDR1 is LNHDA and CDR2 SQIVND (reference sequence). Here the CDR3 reads CASTPVYSGSSNIQYF. The DNA of the CDR3 is TGTGCCAGTACCCCGGTGTACAGCGGGAGTTCAAACATTCAGTACTTC.

The chain combines TRBV30 with TRBJ2-3; 11 nucleotides align to TRBD2. Unmatched junction bases numbered 26, after V lost 0 bases and J lost 6 bases. The germline V gene has CDR1 GTSNPN and CDR2 SVGIG (reference sequence). This CDR3 is built from 22 residues. DNA for the CDR3: TGTGCCTGGAGTGTACTTGGTAGCGGGAGGGCCGTACTTCGAGGGAGTAGGGATACGCAGTATTTT. It codes for CAWSVLGSGRAVLRGSRDTQYF.

The rearrangement links TRBV5-5 to TRBJ2-3; 9 bases agree with TRBD1. This CDR3 region has 15 residues. Germline V lookup: CDR1 SGHKS, CDR2 YYEKEE (reference sequence). Trimming removed 0 bases from V and 5 bases from J; junction bases left unmatched: 4. The CDR3 coding sequence is TGTGCCAGCAGCTTGGGACAGGGGGTTATAGATACGCAGTATTTT. This codes for CASSLGQGVIDTQYF.